This T cell receptor (beta chain) appears in the sequencing data of a study of T cell clones after liver transplantation. Study information: TCRbeta sequencing after a pre-transplant mixed lymphocyte reaction identified graft-donor-reactive clones, later tracked in post-transplant blood. At least one year of complete immunosuppression withdrawal without enzymes over twice normal defined tolerance.

Germline assignment: CDR1 MDHEN and CDR2 SYDVKM. The CDR3 totals 15 residues. Germline trimming cut 1 base from V and 8 bases from J; bases unmatched to any gene: 6. Only in-frame clones appear in the TCRdb table, and some are missing; sequencing was by immunoSEQ multiplex PCR. The data contain around 78,000 clones, around four fifths of them singletons. The chain combines TRBV28 with TRBJ1-2; TRBD1 agrees at 11 bases. The TCR originated in a human patient who received a liver transplant. Some T cells may possibly be graft donor cells. The specimen comprised CD4+ T cells from blood, sampled at the 22-month timepoint. Written as DNA, the CDR3 is TGTGCCAGCAGTTTATCTGGACAGGGGGCGAAGGGCTACACCTTC. As protein: CASSLSGQGAKGYTF.